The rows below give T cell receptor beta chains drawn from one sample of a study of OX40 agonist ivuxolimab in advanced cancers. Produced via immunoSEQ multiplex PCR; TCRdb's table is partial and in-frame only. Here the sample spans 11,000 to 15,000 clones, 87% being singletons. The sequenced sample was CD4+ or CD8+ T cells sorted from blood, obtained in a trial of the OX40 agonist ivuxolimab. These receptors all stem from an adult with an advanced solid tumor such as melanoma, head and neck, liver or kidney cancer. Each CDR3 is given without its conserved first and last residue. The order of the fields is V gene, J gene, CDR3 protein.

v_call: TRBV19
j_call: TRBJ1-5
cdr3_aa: ARKWHQPQH

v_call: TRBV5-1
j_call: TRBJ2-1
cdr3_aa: ASSLGGNEQF

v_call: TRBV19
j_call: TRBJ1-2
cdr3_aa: ASSSPNPVKYGYT

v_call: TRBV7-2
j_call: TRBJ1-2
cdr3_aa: ASSFSNYGYT

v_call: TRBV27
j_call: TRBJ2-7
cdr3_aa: ASREGQFYEQY

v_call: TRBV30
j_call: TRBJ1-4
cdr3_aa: AWSGGQENEKLF

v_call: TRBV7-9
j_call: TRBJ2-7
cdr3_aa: ASSLVPVGSYEQY

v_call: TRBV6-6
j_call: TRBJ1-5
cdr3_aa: ASRQGAGGNQPQH

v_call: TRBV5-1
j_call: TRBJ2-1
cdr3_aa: ASSSSGQGKYNEQF

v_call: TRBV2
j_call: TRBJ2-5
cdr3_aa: ASSDLAGGETQY

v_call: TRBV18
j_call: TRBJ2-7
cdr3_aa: ASSPRLDGEQY

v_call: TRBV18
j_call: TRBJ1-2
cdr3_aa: ASSRNRDRQNYGYT

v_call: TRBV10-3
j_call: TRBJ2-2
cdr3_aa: AISDVGELF

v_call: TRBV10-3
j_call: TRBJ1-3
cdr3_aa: AISESRGGNTIY

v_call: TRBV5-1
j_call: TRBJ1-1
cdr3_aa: ASTASGGNTEAF

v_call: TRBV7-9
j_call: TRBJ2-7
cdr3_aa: ASSSRTATYEQY

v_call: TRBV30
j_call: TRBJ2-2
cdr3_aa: AWSVLSGGRTGELF

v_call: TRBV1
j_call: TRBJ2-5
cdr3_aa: TSSQAPSGRGLAGEETQY

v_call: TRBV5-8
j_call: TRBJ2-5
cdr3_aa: ASRHPGLEETQY

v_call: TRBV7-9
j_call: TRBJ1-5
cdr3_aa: ASSLWPANQPQH

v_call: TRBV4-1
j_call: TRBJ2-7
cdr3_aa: ASSQAIPRLGGVTYEQY

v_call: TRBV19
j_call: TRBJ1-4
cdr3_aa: ASSIGNNEKLF

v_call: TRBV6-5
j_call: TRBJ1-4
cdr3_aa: ASRSGQLNEKLF

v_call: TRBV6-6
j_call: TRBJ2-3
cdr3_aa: ASSYLSMGTDTQY